This T cell receptor beta chain derives from a study of shared clonotypes between healthy human individuals (dated by TCRdb to about 2020). With respect to the entire study: Two women and three men aged 18 to 49 years were included in the cohort. For each donor, CD4 naive and CD4 memory were each run on three plates, CD8 naive on two plates, and CD8 memory on one plate. To estimate repertoire size and how much clonotypes are shared between individuals, the study performed deep sequencing of blood TCR repertoires from 4 to 6 healthy adults. Libraries were prepared and TCR repertoires were sequenced by different laboratories using diverse techniques, in order to increase sequencing depth and limit assay-specific biases. Between about 0.85 and 10 billion PBMCs per donor were obtained by leukapheresis.

Donors were healthy HIV-negative adults with no recently reported acute infections or vaccinations. Every donor was a Caucasian adult residing in Nashville, Tennessee, USA. CD4+ T cells were enriched through magnetic negative selection, after which naive cells were positively selected on CD45RA and the remaining negative fraction served as the memory subset. Blood was obtained by leukapheresis, after which PBMCs were separated by Ficoll-Histopaque density gradient centrifugation and cryopreserved in liquid nitrogen vapor phase. Analytical flow cytometry was used to check the purity and quantity of every magnetically sorted T cell population. Each sorted fraction had its genomic DNA isolated and then quantified by UV absorbance on a Nanodrop 2000c. General study outcomes and caveats: Because the study included only a small number of donors, the genetic and exposure-history diversity represented was limited. Estimated clonotype richness was generally larger for naive than for memory subsets. Clonotypes shared by all four sorted-subset donors showed higher generation probabilities than non-shared clonotypes. Pairwise subsampling indicated that sequencing depth was expected to affect the degree of clonotype sharing among donors. Rarefaction of sorted-subset datasets indicated incomplete sequencing despite the large sequencing depth. About 5% of naive CD4, roughly 3.5% of naive CD8, approximately 2.2% of memory CD4, and 0.35% to 0.4% of memory CD8 clonotypes were shared across several donors. Only blood was sampled, and tissue TCR repertoires likely differ from those in blood.

Of note for this clone: Its cognate antigen has yet to be identified. Nothing much larger sits one base from this clone, and base qualities are not available.

Using the deep immunoSEQ assay, multiplex PCR amplified TCR CDR3 regions from genomic DNA. Genomic DNA extracted from each cell subset was distributed evenly over all wells of several immunoSEQ 96-well plates, and each plate served as one replicate. For sorted subsets, approximately 0.2 ug of genomic DNA, equivalent to 25,000 to 35,000 T cell genomes, went into each replicate PCR. The purified libraries were quantified using a Qubit 3.0 fluorometer, sized with a Bioanalyzer 2100, and then quantified again using the KAPA Library Quantification kit. Every immunoSEQ 96-well plate was sequenced on a dedicated single-read 150-cycle Illumina NextSeq 550 flow cell. On the authors' methods: Because the immunoSEQ output held only junctional sequences and lacked quality scores, the filtering could not match the filtering applied to full-length reads. To assign V/J genes and CDR3, sequences were annotated against IMGT germline references using PyIR, a Python wrapper for IgBLAST v1.9. Reads were filtered out if the reads had weak V/J assignments (E-value above 1e-6), no CDR3, stop codons, out-of-frame junctions, or ambiguous translated residues. V3J clonotypes were defined as sequences sharing the same inferred V gene, J gene, and CDR3 amino acid sequence. The percentage overlap between two repertoires was calculated by dividing the number of shared unique clonotypes by the size of the smaller repertoire. RTK rarefaction, the Chao1 estimator, and Recon v2.1 estimates of unobserved clonotypes were used to assess repertoire richness. Generation probabilities for all TCRbeta clonotypes obtained by the gDNA method from several donors were computed using OLGA. TCRdb carries this immuneACCESS record with in-frame sequences only. Its versions omit some clonotypes, under half of them owing to an unresolved V gene in the studies checked, with the rest unexplained. D and trimming were read from the DNA, whereas the V and J calls and clone size are those reported in that table. The sample table holds 500,000 or so clones, of which approximately 95% were seen once. 0.05% to 0.07% of the sample rests with the top ten.

Based on the germline V gene (reference sequence), the CDR1 and CDR2 sequences are LNHDA and SQIVND. The CDR3 sequence holds 14 residues, the cysteine and phenylalanine included. Only the CDR3 DNA is retained, 42 bases long and in frame from the first base. The junction carries 13 bases between V and J, which are trimmed by 5 bases and 2 bases respectively. The sequencing input was naive CD4+ T cells sorted from blood. Taken with the paper, the label for cell subset or site translates to: CD45RA+ positively selected. This sequence originates from a woman in her twenties or thirties in good health. The chain links TRBV19 with TRBJ2-7; a confident D gene designation cannot be given. The encoded CDR3 is CASSRTAAAYEQYF. The DNA sequence is as follows: TGTGCCAGTAGTCGAACAGCCGCAGCCTACGAGCAGTACTTC.